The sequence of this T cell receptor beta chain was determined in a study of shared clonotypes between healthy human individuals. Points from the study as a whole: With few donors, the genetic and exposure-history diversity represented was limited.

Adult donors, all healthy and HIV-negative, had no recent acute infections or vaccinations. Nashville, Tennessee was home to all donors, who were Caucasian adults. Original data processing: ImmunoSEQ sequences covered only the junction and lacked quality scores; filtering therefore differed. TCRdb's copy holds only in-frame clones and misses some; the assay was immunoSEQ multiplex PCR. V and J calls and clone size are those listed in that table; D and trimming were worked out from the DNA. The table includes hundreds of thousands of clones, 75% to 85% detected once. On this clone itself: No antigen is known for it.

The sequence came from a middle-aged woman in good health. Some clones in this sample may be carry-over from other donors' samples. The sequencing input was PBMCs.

DNA for the CDR3: TGTGCCAGCAGCTTACAGGGCAGGGCCACTGAAGCTTTCTTT. It codes for CASSLQGRATEAFF. V and J are TRBV7-2 and TRBJ1-1; perhaps TRBD1 as D (5 bases). Germline V lookup: CDR1 SGHTA, CDR2 FQGNSA. Trimming removed 2 bases from V and 4 bases from J, with 11 bases in between. The CDR3 extends over 14 amino acids.